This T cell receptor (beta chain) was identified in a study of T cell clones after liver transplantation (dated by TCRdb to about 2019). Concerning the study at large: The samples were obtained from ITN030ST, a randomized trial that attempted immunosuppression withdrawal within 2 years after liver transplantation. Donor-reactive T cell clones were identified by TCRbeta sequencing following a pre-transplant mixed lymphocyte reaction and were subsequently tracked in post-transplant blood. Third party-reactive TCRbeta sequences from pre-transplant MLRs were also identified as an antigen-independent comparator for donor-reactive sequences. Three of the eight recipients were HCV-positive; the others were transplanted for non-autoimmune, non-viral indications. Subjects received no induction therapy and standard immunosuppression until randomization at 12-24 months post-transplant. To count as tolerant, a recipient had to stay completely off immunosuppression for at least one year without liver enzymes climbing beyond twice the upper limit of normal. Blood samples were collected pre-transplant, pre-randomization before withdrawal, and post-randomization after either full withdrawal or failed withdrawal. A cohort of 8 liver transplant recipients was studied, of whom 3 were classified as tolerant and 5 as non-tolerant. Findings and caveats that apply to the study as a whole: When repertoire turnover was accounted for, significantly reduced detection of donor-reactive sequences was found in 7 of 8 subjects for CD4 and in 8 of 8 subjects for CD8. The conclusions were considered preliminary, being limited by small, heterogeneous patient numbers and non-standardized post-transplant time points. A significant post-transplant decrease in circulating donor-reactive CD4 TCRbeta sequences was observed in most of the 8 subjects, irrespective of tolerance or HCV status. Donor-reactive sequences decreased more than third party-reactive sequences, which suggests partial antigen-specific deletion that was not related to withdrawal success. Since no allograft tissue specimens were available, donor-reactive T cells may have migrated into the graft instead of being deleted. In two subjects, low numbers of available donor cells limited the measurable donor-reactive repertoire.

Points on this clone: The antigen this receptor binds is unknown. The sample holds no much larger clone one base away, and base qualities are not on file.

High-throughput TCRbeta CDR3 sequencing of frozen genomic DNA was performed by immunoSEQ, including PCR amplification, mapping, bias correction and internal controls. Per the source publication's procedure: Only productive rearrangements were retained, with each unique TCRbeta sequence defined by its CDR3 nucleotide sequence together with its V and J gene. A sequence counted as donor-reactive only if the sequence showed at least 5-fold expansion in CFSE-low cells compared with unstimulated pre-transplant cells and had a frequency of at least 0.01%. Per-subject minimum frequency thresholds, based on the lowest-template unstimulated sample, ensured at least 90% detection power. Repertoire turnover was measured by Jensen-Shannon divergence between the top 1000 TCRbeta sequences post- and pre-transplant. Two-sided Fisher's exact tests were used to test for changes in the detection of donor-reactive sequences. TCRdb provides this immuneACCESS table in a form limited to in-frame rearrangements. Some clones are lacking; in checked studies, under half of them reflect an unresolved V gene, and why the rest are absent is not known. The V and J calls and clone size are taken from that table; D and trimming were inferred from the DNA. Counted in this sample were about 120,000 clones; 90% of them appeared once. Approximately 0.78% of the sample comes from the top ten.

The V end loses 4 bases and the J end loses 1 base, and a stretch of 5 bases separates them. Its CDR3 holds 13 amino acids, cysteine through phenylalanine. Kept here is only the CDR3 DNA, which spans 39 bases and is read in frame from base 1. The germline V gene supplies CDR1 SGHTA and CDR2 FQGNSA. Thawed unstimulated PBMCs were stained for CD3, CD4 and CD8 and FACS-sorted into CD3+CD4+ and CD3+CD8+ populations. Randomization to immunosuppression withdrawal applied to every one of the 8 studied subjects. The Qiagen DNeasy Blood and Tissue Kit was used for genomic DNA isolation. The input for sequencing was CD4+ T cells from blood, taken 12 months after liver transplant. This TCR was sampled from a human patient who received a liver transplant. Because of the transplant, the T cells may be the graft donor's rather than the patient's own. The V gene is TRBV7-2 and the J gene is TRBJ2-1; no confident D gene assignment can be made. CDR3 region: CASSSNSYNEQFF. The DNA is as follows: TGTGCCAGCAGCTCGAATTCCTACAATGAGCAGTTCTTC.